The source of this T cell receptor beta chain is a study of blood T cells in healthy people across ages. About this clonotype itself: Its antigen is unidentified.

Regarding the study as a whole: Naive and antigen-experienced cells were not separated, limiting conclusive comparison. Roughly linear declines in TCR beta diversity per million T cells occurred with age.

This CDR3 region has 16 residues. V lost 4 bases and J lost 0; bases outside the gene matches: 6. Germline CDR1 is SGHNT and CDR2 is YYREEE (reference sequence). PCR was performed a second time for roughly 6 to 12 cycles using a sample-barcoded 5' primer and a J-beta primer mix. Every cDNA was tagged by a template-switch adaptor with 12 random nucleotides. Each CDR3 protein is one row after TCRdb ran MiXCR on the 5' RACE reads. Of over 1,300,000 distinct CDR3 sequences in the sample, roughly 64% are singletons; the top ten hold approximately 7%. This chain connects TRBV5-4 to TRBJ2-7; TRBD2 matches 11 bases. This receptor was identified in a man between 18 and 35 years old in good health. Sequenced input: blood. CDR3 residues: CASSGRTSGSSYEQYF. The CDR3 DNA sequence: TGTGCCAGCAGCGGGCGAACTAGCGGGAGCTCCTACGAGCAGTACTTC.